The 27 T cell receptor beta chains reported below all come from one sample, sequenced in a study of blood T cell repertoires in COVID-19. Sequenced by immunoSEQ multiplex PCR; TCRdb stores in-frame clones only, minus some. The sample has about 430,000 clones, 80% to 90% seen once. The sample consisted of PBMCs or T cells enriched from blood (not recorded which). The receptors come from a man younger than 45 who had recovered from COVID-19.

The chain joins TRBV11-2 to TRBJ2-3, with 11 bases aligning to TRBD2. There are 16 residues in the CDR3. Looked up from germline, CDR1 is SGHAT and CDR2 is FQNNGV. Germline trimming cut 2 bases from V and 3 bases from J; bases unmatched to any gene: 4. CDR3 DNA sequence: TGTGCCAGCAGCTTAAAGCTAGCGGGAGGAACAGATACGCAGTATTTT. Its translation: CASSLKLAGGTDTQYF.

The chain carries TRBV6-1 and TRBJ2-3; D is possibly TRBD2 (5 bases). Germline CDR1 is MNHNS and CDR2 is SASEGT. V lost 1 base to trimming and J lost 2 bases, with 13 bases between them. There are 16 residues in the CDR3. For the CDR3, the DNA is TGTGCCAGCAGTGAAGGCGGGTGGCGGACCACAGATACGCAGTATTTT. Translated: CASSEGGWRTTDTQYF.

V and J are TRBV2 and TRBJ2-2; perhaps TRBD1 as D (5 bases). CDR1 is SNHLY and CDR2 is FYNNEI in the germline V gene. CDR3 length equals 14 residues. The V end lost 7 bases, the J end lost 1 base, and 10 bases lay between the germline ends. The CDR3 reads CASMYRRNTGELFF. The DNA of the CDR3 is TGTGCCAGCATGTACAGGAGGAACACCGGGGAGCTGTTTTTT.

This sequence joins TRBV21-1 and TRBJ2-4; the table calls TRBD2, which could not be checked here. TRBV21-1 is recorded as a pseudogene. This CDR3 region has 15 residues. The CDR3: CASRLLAEVGNIQYF. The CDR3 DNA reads TGTGCCAGCCGATTACTAGCGGAGGTGGGAAACATTCAGTACTTC.

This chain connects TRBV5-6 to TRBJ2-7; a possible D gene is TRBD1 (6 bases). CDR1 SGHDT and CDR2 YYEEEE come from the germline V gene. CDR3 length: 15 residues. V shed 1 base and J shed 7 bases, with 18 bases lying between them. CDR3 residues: CASSLRRDTLGEQYF. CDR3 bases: TGTGCCAGCAGCTTGCGCCGGGACACCTTAGGGGAGCAGTACTTC.

The CDR3 loop reads CASSYGGNEQFF. The CDR3 DNA reads as TGTGCCAGCAGCTACGGGGGGAATGAGCAGTTCTTC. The J gene is TRBJ2-1, the V gene TRBV11-2; 7 bases map to TRBD2. The length of the CDR3 is 12 residues. CDR1 SGHAT and CDR2 FQNNGV come from the germline V gene. The V and J ends lost 4 bases and 7 bases, in that order; junction bases with no gene match: 1.

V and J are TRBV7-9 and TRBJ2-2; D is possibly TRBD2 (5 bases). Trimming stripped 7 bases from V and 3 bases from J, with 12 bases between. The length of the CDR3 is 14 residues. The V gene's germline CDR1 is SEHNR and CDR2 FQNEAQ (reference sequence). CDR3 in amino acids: CASTLRGDTGELFF. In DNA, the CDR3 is TGTGCCAGCACCCTCCGGGGAGACACCGGGGAGCTGTTTTTT.

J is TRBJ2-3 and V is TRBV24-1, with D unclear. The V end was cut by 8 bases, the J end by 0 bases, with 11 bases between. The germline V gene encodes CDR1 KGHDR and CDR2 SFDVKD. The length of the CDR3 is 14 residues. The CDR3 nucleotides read TGTGCCACCAAACCGGCGGCCAGCACAGATACGCAGTATTTT. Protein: CATKPAASTDTQYF.

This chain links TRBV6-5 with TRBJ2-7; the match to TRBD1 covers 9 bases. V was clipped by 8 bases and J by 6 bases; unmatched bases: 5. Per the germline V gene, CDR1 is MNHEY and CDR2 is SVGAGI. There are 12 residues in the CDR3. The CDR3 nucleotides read TGTGCCAGCCGGGACAGGGCTCCCGAGCAGTACTTC. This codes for CASRDRAPEQYF.

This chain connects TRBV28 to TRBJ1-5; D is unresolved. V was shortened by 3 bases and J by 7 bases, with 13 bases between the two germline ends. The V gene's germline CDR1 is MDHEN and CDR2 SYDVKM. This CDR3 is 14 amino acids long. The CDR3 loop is CASSLKPSGQPQHF. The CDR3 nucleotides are TGTGCCAGCAGTTTGAAACCTAGTGGGCAGCCCCAGCATTTT.

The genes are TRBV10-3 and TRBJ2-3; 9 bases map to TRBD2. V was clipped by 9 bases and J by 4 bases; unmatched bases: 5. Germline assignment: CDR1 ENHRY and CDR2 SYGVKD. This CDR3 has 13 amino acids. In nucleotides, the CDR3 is TGTGCCATGCGGACTAGCGAATCAGATACGCAGTATTTT. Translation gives CAMRTSESDTQYF.

This CDR3 is CASSRNRGIDEQYF. The CDR3 region has the DNA TGTGCCAGCTCACGAAACAGGGGGATCGACGAGCAGTACTTC. The V gene is TRBV18, the J gene TRBJ2-7; 8 bases are shared with TRBD1. The CDR3 covers 14 residues. V shed 4 bases, J shed 5 bases, and the junction held 7 bases outside the gene matches. Per germline, CDR1 KGHSH and CDR2 LQKENI. The whole variable domain, remainder taken from reference TRBV18 and TRBJ2-7, is NAGVMQNPRHLVRRRGQEARLRCSPMKGHSHVYWYRQLPEEGLKFMVYLQKENIIDESGMPKERFSAEFPKEGPSILRIQQVVRGDSAAYFCASSRNRGIDEQYFGPGTRLTVT.

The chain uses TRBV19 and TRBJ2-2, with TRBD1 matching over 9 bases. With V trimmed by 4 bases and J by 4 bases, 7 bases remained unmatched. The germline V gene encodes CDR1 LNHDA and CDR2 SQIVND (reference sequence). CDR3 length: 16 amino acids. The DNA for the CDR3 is TGTGCCAGTAGTACCACAGGGGGCGCGAGCACCGGGGAGCTGTTTTTT. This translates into CASSTTGGASTGELFF.

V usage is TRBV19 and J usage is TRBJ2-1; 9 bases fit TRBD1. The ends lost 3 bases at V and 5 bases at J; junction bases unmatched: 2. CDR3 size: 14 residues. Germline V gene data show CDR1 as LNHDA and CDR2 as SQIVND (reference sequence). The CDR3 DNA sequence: TGTGCCAGTAGTATCCGGACAGGGGACAATGAGCAGTTCTTC. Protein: CASSIRTGDNEQFF.

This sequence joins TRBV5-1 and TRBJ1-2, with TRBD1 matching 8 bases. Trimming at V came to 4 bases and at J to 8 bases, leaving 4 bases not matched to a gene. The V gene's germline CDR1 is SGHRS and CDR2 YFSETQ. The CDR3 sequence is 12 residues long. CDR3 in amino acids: CASSVTGDGYTF. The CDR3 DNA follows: TGCGCCAGCAGCGTGACAGGGGACGGCTACACCTTC.

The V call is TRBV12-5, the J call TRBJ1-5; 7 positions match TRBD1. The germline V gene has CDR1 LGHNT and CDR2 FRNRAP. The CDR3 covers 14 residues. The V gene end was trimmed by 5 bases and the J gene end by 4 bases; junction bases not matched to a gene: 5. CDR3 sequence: CASGTGTENQPQHF. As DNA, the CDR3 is TGTGCTAGTGGTACCGGGACAGAGAATCAGCCCCAGCATTTT.

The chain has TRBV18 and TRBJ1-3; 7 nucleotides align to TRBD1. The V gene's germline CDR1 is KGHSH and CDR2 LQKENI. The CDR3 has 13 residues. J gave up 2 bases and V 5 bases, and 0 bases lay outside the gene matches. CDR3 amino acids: CASSRGPGNTIYF. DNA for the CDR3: TGTGCCAGCTCAAGGGGGCCTGGAAACACCATATATTTT.

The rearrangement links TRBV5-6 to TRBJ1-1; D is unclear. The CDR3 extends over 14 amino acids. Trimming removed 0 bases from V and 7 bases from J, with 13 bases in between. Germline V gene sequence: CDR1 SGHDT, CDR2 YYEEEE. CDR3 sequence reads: CASSLDTSRGEAFF. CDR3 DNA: TGTGCCAGCAGCTTGGACACATCCCGGGGTGAAGCTTTCTTT.

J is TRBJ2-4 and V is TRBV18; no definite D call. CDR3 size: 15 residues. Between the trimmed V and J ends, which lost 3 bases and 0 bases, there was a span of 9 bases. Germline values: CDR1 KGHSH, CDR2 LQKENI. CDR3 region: CASSPNPGAKNIQYF. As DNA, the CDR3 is TGTGCCAGCTCACCCAACCCGGGAGCCAAAAACATTCAGTACTTC.

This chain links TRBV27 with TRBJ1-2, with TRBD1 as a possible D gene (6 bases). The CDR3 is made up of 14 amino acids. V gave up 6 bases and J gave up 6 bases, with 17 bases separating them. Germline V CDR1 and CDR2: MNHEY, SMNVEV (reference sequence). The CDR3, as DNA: TGTGCCAGCAGGGGGGAGACAGGAACCCATGGCTACACCTTC. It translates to CASRGETGTHGYTF.

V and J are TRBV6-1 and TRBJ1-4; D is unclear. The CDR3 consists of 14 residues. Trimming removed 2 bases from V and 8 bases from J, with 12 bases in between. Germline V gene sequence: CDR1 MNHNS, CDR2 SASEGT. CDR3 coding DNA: TGTGCCAGCAGTGAAACGACCATGCGGGAAAAACTGTTTTTT. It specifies CASSETTMREKLFF.

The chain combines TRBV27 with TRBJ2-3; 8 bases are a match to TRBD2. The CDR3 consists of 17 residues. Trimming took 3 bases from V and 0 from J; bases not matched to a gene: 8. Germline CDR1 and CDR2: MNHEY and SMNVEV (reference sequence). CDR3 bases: TGTGCCAGCAGTTTCTACGGGGGGGAGGATAGCACAGATACGCAGTATTTT. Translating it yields CASSFYGGEDSTDTQYF.

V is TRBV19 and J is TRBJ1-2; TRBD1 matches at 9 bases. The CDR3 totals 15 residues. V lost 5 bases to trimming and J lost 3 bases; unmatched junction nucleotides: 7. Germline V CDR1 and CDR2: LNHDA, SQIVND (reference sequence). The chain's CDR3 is CASSGGTGKDYGYTF. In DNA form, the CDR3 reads TGTGCCAGTAGTGGGGGGACAGGGAAGGACTATGGCTACACCTTC.

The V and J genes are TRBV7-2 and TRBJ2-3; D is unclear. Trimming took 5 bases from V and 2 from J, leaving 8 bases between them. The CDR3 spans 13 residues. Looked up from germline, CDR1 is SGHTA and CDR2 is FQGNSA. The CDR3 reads CASSPLYTDTQYF. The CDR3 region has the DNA TGTGCCAGCAGCCCCCTCTACACAGATACGCAGTATTTT.

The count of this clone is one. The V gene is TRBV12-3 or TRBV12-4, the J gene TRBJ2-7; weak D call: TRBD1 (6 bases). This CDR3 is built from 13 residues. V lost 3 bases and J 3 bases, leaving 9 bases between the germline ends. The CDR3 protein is CASSFSQGYEQYF. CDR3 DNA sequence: TGTGCCAGCAGTTTTTCACAGGGCTACGAGCAGTACTTC.

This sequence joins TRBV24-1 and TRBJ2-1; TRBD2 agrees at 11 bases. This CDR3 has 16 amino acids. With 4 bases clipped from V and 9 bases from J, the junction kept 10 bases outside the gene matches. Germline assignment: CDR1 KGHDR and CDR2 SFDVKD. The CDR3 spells CATSENLLAGVSEQFF. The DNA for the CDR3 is TGTGCCACCAGTGAAAATTTACTAGCGGGAGTGAGTGAGCAGTTCTTC.

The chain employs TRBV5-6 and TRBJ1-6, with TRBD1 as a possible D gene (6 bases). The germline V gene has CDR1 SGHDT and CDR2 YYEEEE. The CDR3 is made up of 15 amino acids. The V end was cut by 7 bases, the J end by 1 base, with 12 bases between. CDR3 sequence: CASAIQGSYNSPLHF. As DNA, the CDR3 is TGTGCCAGCGCGATCCAGGGGTCCTATAATTCACCCCTCCACTTT.